The 27 T cell receptor beta chains listed next were all sequenced from one sample in a study of blood T cell repertoires in COVID-19. Here immunoSEQ multiplex PCR was the method, and the copy in TCRdb shows in-frame clones only, minus some. This sample has 200,000 to 300,000 clones; around 86% occur once, and the top ten carry roughly 12%. The sequenced sample was peripheral blood. These receptors originate from an older woman with active or convalescent COVID-19.

This clone was seen repeatedly, ten times or more. The chain combines TRBV5-4 with TRBJ2-3; 8 bases align to TRBD1. Trimming removed 5 bases from V and 3 bases from J; junction bases left unmatched: 5. Germline CDR1 and CDR2: SGHNT and YYREEE (reference sequence). The CDR3 totals 14 residues. The CDR3 loop reads CASRTTGGTDTQYF. For the CDR3, the DNA is TGTGCCAGCAGAACAACAGGGGGTACAGATACGCAGTATTTT.

This clone showed up just once. Distinct nucleotide sequences in the sample also encode this CDR3. The rearrangement links TRBV9 to TRBJ2-5; TRBD2 might be the D (5 bases). This CDR3 contains 12 residues. Between the trimmed V and J ends, which lost 0 bases and 5 bases, there was a span of 5 bases. CDR1 and CDR2 from the germline V gene are SGDLS and YYNGEE. The CDR3: CASSVGGETQYF. CDR3 nucleotides: TGTGCCAGCAGCGTAGGAGGGGAGACCCAGTACTTC.

The chain links TRBV7-3 to TRBJ2-1; perhaps TRBD2 as D (5 bases). Between the trimmed V and J ends, which lost 4 bases and 1 base, there was a span of 14 bases. Germline-derived CDR1 and CDR2 are SGHTA and FQGTGA. CDR3 length: 16 amino acids. The CDR3 loop is CASSYGRDPSYNEQFF. The CDR3, as DNA: TGTGCCAGCAGCTACGGACGGGATCCGTCCTACAATGAGCAGTTCTTC.

V and J are TRBV30 and TRBJ1-3; D may be TRBD1 (5 bases). The germline V and J ends were trimmed by 2 bases and 0 bases, with 20 bases remaining between them. Germline assignment: CDR1 GTSNPN and CDR2 SVGIG (reference sequence). The CDR3 totals 18 residues. Here the CDR3 reads CAWSSIRRGASSGNTIYF. The DNA of the CDR3 is TGTGCCTGGAGTTCGATACGAAGGGGCGCAAGCTCTGGAAACACCATATATTTT.

This clone was detected once. The chain has TRBV19 and TRBJ1-2; 8 bases are a match to TRBD1. J gave up 2 bases and V 6 bases, and 5 bases lay outside the gene matches. The CDR3 consists of 14 residues. The germline V gene has CDR1 LNHDA and CDR2 SQIVND (reference sequence). The CDR3 region has the DNA TGTGCCAGTAGCCAGACAGGGGCCAACTATGGCTACACCTTC. Protein: CASSQTGANYGYTF.

A word on this clone: Other DNA sequences in the sample encode the same CDR3. This chain connects TRBV6-5 to TRBJ1-1; D possibly corresponds to TRBD1 (5 bases). The CDR3 runs to 13 residues. Trimming removed 2 bases at V and 3 bases at J, with 7 bases between. Germline-derived CDR1 and CDR2 are MNHEY and SVGAGI. CDR3 nucleotide sequence: TGTGCCAGCAGTTACGGCAGGGACACTGAAGCTTTCTTT. Translation gives CASSYGRDTEAFF.

The rearrangement joins TRBV19 to TRBJ2-2; TRBD1 matches 9 bases. The V gene's germline CDR1 is LNHDA and CDR2 SQIVND (reference sequence). With V trimmed by 7 bases and J by 4 bases, 1 base remained unmatched. The CDR3 extends over 13 amino acids. In nucleotides, the CDR3 is TGTGCCAGTAAGGGACAGGGCACCGGGGAGCTGTTTTTT. This codes for CASKGQGTGELFF.

The chain recombines TRBV6-7 with TRBJ1-4; 9 bases are shared with TRBD1. TRBV6-7 is annotated as an ORF whose role is uncertain. The V segment lost 5 bases and the J segment 4 bases; nucleotides outside the gene matches: 8. The CDR3 is 16 residues long. CDR3 region: CASSPGTGQGNEKLFF. The CDR3 nucleotides are TGTGCCAGCAGTCCCGGGACAGGGCAGGGTAATGAAAAACTGTTTTTT.

The chain joins TRBV30 to TRBJ1-2, with D possibly being TRBD1 (5 bases). The CDR3 consists of 11 residues. The V gene lost 5 bases and the J gene lost 6 bases, with 10 bases spanning the gap. The germline V gene encodes CDR1 GTSNPN and CDR2 SVGIG (reference sequence). As DNA, the CDR3 is TGTGCCTGGGGCAGGGTCCATGGCTACACCTTC. This codes for CAWGRVHGYTF.

This sequence joins TRBV6-4 and TRBJ1-6; D gene unclear. The germline CDR1 and CDR2 sequences are MRHNA and SNTAGT. Trimming shortened V by 2 bases and J by 9 bases, and 8 bases separated the two germline ends. This CDR3 is built from 13 residues. CDR3 coding DNA: TGTGCCAGCAGTGACGATCCGGGTTCACCCCTCCACTTT. It translates to CASSDDPGSPLHF.

The gene calls are TRBV10-2 and TRBJ1-1; D remains ambiguous. Trimming removed 4 bases at V and 2 bases at J, with 11 bases between. Germline CDR1 reads WSHSY; CDR2 reads SAAADI. The CDR3 has 14 amino acids. The CDR3 DNA follows: TGCGCCAGCAGTGTGGATACAGTAAACACTGAAGCTTTCTTT. It encodes CASSVDTVNTEAFF.

The rearrangement uses TRBV4-2 and TRBJ1-3; possibly TRBD1 for D (5 bases). The CDR3 loop spans 17 amino acids. CDR1 and CDR2 (germline): LGHNA, YNFKEQ. V was cut by 1 base and J by 3 bases, with 16 bases left in between. As DNA, the CDR3 is TGTGCCAGCAGCCAAGGGACAACGGGGGTTCGTGGAAACACCATATATTTT. Encoded protein: CASSQGTTGVRGNTIYF.

The chain joins TRBV6-5 to TRBJ1-1, with D possibly matching TRBD1 (6 bases). CDR1 MNHEY and CDR2 SVGAGI come from the germline V gene. V shed 7 bases and J shed 5 bases, with 20 bases lying between them. The CDR3 runs 15 residues. This CDR3 reads CASKSGGAGETEAFF. DNA for the CDR3: TGTGCCAGCAAGTCGGGGGGGGCGGGGGAGACTGAAGCTTTCTTT.

This sequence joins TRBV7-9 and TRBJ1-1; D unresolved. CDR1 is SEHNR, CDR2 FQNEAQ, per germline (reference sequence). The CDR3 sequence is 14 residues long. V was pared by 4 bases and J by 1 base, with 10 bases between. The CDR3 DNA sequence: TGTGCCAGCAGCTCGGGAAGGGCGAACACTGAAGCTTTCTTT. It yields the protein CASSSGRANTEAFF.

The chain joins TRBV27 to TRBJ1-1, with D hard to call. Trimming pared 1 base from V and 2 bases from J, leaving 14 bases between. This CDR3 is built from 16 residues. Germline lookup yields CDR1 MNHEY and CDR2 SMNVEV (reference sequence). CDR3 DNA sequence: TGTGCCAGCAGTTTATTTCTCCCCCTTATCAACACTGAAGCTTTCTTT. It specifies CASSLFLPLINTEAFF.

This CDR3 is CASSSPSPQAWRASSYEQYF. The CDR3 coding sequence is TGTGCCAGCAGCTCCCCTTCTCCCCAGGCTTGGCGGGCCAGCTCCTACGAGCAGTACTTC. The V and J genes are TRBV13 and TRBJ2-7, with a possible D match to TRBD2 (5 bases). The V gene lost 4 bases and the J gene lost 0 bases, with 28 bases spanning the gap. This CDR3 has 20 residues. The germline gives CDR1 PRHDT, CDR2 FYEKMQ (reference sequence).

The chain couples TRBV21-1 to TRBJ2-3; the DNA was not used to check the table's D call, TRBD1. TRBV21-1 is labeled a pseudogene. The CDR3 runs 19 residues. As DNA, the CDR3 is TGTGCCAGCAGCCTCCAGGGGGTTTTCTACCGGGACAGGGCCCACTCCCAGTATTTT. It encodes CASSLQGVFYRDRAHSQYF.

There are a few counts of this clone. The chain is built from TRBV3-1 (or the pseudogene TRBV3-2) and TRBJ2-5; TRBD2 might be the D (5 bases). Germline CDR1 is LGHDT and CDR2 is YNNKEL (reference sequence). Trimming stripped 2 bases from V and 4 bases from J, with 8 bases between. This CDR3 spans 13 amino acids. CDR3 amino acids: CASSQTSLETQYF. The CDR3 nucleotides are TGTGCCAGCAGCCAAACTAGTTTAGAGACCCAGTACTTC.

The chain combines TRBV5-1 with TRBJ1-1, with D possibly matching TRBD1 (5 bases). This CDR3 is built from 13 residues. Germline V gene lookup returns CDR1 SGHRS and CDR2 YFSETQ. V lost 5 bases, J lost 7 bases, and 15 bases lay in between. CDR3 residues: CASRSGTHDEAFF. CDR3 coding DNA: TGCGCCAGCAGATCCGGGACTCACGATGAAGCTTTCTTT.

The chain joins TRBV5-4 to TRBJ2-2, with 8 bases matching TRBD1. CDR3 length: 15 amino acids. After removal of 4 bases from V and 3 bases from J, the junction contained 5 bases not matched to a gene. The germline V gene encodes CDR1 SGHNT and CDR2 YYREEE (reference sequence). The chain's CDR3 is CASSPGTGHTGELFF. The DNA of the CDR3 is TGTGCCAGCAGCCCCGGGACAGGTCACACCGGGGAGCTGTTTTTT.

V gene TRBV2 combines with J gene TRBJ2-2, with D possibly being TRBD2 (5 bases). Germline loops: CDR1 SNHLY, CDR2 FYNNEI. This CDR3 contains 14 residues. Trimming left V 8 bases short and J 6 bases short, with 16 bases between. CDR3 sequence: CASRTAWESGELFF. The CDR3, as DNA: TGTGCCAGCCGGACGGCTTGGGAGTCCGGGGAGCTGTTTTTT.

The chain has TRBV18 and TRBJ2-7; TRBD1 matches at 9 bases. CDR3 size: 13 residues. Germline V gene sequence: CDR1 KGHSH, CDR2 LQKENI. With V trimmed by 5 bases and J by 2 bases, 1 base remained unmatched. CDR3 in amino acids: CASSRQGAYEQYF. The CDR3 DNA reads as TGTGCCAGCTCAAGACAGGGGGCCTACGAGCAGTACTTC.

The rearrangement uses TRBV6-1 and TRBJ1-1, with TRBD1 identical over 11 bases. Germline values: CDR1 MNHNS, CDR2 SASEGT. There are 15 residues in the CDR3. With 7 bases clipped from V and 5 bases from J, the junction kept 9 bases outside the gene matches. This chain's CDR3 is CASMDPGQGVTEAFF. CDR3 nucleotide sequence: TGTGCCAGCATGGACCCGGGACAGGGGGTGACTGAAGCTTTCTTT.

J is TRBJ1-2 and V is TRBV10-2; D is unresolved. V was clipped by 6 bases and J by 4 bases, with 15 bases between them. The CDR3 loop spans 14 amino acids. Germline V lookup: CDR1 WSHSY, CDR2 SAAADI. CDR3: CASSPRYIRYGYTF. CDR3 DNA sequence: TGCGCCAGCAGCCCCCGTTACATTCGCTATGGCTACACCTTC.

The J gene is TRBJ1-2, the V gene TRBV4-3; TRBD1 is a possible D gene (5 bases). Looked up from germline, CDR1 is LGHNA and CDR2 is YSLEER. The CDR3 covers 13 residues. V gave up 4 bases and J gave up 4 bases, with 10 bases separating them. The DNA for the CDR3 is TGCGCCAGCAGCCTTACGGGGGGCTATGGCTACACCTTC. It translates to CASSLTGGYGYTF.

In its sample, this clone was seen once. Other DNA sequences in the same sample also yield this CDR3. The chain joins TRBV6-5 to TRBJ1-2; weak D call: TRBD1 (5 bases). This CDR3 is 12 amino acids long. Germline V CDR1 and CDR2: MNHEY, SVGAGI. V lost 6 bases, J lost 4 bases, and 9 bases lay in between. CDR3 DNA: TGTGCCAGCAGCCCAGACAGCTATGGCTACACCTTC. Protein product: CASSPDSYGYTF.

This chain's CDR3 is CASSQPSGTGGKEKLFF. The CDR3 coding sequence is TGTGCCAGCAGCCAGCCCTCCGGGACAGGGGGCAAGGAAAAACTGTTTTTT. The chain joins TRBV14 to TRBJ1-4; 12 nucleotides line up with TRBD1. V lost 3 bases, J lost 8 bases, and 10 bases stayed unmatched. There are 17 residues in the CDR3. CDR1 and CDR2 from the germline V gene are SGHDN and FVKESK.